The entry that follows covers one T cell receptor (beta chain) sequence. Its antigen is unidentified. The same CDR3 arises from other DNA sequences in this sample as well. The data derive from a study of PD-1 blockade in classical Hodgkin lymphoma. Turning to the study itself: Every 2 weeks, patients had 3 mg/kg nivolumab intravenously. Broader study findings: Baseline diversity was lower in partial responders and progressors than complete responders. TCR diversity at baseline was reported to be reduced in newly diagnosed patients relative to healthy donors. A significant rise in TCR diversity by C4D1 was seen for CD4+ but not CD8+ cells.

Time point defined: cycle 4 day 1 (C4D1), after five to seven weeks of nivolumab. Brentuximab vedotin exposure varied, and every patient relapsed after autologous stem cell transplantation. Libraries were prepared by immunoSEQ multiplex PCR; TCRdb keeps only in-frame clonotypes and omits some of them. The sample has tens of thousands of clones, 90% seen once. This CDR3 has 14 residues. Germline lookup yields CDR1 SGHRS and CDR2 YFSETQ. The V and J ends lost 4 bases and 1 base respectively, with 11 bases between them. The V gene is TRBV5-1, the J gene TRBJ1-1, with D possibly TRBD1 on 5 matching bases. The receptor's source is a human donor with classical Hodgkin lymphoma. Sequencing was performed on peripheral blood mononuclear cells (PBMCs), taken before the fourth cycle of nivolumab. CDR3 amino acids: CASSPGTGNTEAFF. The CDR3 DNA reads TGCGCCAGCAGCCCCGGGACGGGGAACACTGAAGCTTTCTTT.